Presented here are 22 T cell receptor beta chains from one specimen sequenced in a study of blood T cell repertoires in COVID-19. TCRdb keeps only in-frame clones here, not all; method: immunoSEQ multiplex PCR. Of about 300,000 clones listed, 80% to 90% are singletons. What was sequenced was peripheral blood. The origin of the receptors is a man between 35 and 55 years old with acute or convalescent COVID-19.

The rearrangement links TRBV7-2 to TRBJ1-1; D is uncertain. Germline V gene sequence: CDR1 SGHTA, CDR2 FQGNSA. CDR3 length: 15 residues. Trimming removed 3 bases at V and 1 base at J, with 12 bases between. CDR3 residues: CASSFDRLSNTEAFF. CDR3 DNA sequence: TGTGCCAGCAGCTTTGACCGACTGTCGAACACTGAAGCTTTCTTT. The full variable domain, completed using reference TRBV7-2 and TRBJ1-1, is GAGVSQSPSNKVTEKGKDVELRCDPISGHTALYWYRQSLGQGLEFLIYFQGNSAPDKSGLPSDRFSAERTGGSVSTLTIQRTQQEDSAVYLCASSFDRLSNTEAFFGQGTRLTVV.

This chain uses TRBV19 with TRBJ1-5; weak D call: TRBD1 (5 bases). The V end lost 8 bases, the J end lost 1 base, and 12 bases lay between the germline ends. The CDR3 loop spans 14 amino acids. Germline V gives CDR1 LNHDA, CDR2 SQIVND (reference sequence). CDR3 in DNA: TGTGCCAGTGTTACAGGTTCCAGCAATCAGCCCCAGCATTTT. It encodes CASVTGSSNQPQHF.

The V gene is TRBV24-1, the J gene TRBJ2-2; TRBD2 matches at 7 bases. In germline, CDR1 is KGHDR, CDR2 SFDVKD. CDR3 length equals 13 residues. J was trimmed by 3 bases and V by 10 bases; bases with no gene match: 4. CDR3 amino acids: CATAGPHTGELFF. The CDR3 DNA sequence: TGTGCCACAGCGGGGCCGCACACCGGGGAGCTGTTTTTT.

This chain joins TRBV27 and TRBJ1-5; tentatively, D is TRBD1 (6 bases). CDR1 is MNHEY and CDR2 is SMNVEV in the germline V gene (reference sequence). The length of the CDR3 is 14 residues. Trimming removed 3 bases at V and 5 bases at J, with 11 bases between. The CDR3 loop is CASSFQGPHQPQHF. The DNA for the CDR3 is TGTGCCAGCAGTTTTCAGGGGCCCCATCAGCCCCAGCATTTT.

The J gene is TRBJ1-2, the V gene TRBV4-1, with D maybe TRBD1 (5 bases). This CDR3 is 16 amino acids long. V gave up 8 bases and J gave up 3 bases, with 22 bases separating them. Germline-derived CDR1 and CDR2 are MGHRA and YSYEKL. The CDR3 loop is CASRRGKEGKDYGYTF. The CDR3, as DNA: TGCGCCAGCCGCCGGGGTAAGGAGGGGAAGGACTATGGCTACACCTTC.

The chain couples TRBV12-5 to TRBJ2-3; D perhaps matches TRBD2 (7 bases). The CDR3 loop spans 17 amino acids. Trimming took off 1 base at V and 3 bases at J, with 17 bases between the two ends. Germline CDR1 and CDR2: LGHNT and FRNRAP. In nucleotides, the CDR3 is TGTGCTAGTGGTTTGGCCCGGGGGGCAGGGGAGACAGATACGCAGTATTTT. Residues: CASGLARGAGETDTQYF.

This chain joins TRBV9 and TRBJ1-3; 9 nucleotides match TRBD1. The germline V gene has CDR1 SGDLS and CDR2 YYNGEE. CDR3 length: 15 amino acids. The ends lost 0 bases at V and 2 bases at J; junction bases unmatched: 0. The DNA for the CDR3 is TGTGCCAGCAGCGTAGGGACAGGGGCTGGAAACACCATATATTTT. It codes for CASSVGTGAGNTIYF. Filled out from reference TRBV9 and TRBJ1-3, the complete variable domain reads DSGVTQTPKHLITATGQRVTLRCSPRSGDLSVYWYQQSLDQGLQFLIQYYNGEERAKGNILERFSAQQFPDLHSELNLSSLELGDSALYFCASSVGTGAGNTIYFGEGSWLTVV.

CDR3 loop: CASSLGPQPNTGELFF. CDR3 in DNA: TGTGCCAGCAGCTTAGGTCCACAGCCTAACACCGGGGAGCTGTTTTTT. The genes are TRBV7-9 and TRBJ2-2, with D uncertain. Germline CDR1 SEHNR, CDR2 FQNEAQ (reference sequence). The CDR3 has 16 amino acids. Trimming removed 1 base from V and 2 bases from J, with 11 bases in between.

The chain uses TRBV3-1 (or the pseudogene TRBV3-2) and TRBJ2-7, with D uncertain. Germline CDR1 and CDR2: LGHDT and YNNKEL (reference sequence). This CDR3 has 13 residues. V shed 1 base and J shed 4 bases, with 8 bases lying between them. The CDR3 sequence: CASSQGLEYEQYF. The CDR3, as DNA: TGTGCCAGCAGCCAAGGGCTGGAGTACGAGCAGTACTTC.

The rearrangement joins TRBV30 to TRBJ1-4, with 9 positions matching TRBD1. This CDR3 is built from 13 residues. The germline V gene encodes CDR1 GTSNPN and CDR2 SVGIG (reference sequence). V was pared by 4 bases and J by 7 bases, with 4 bases of the junction left unmatched. The CDR3 DNA reads as TGTGCCTGGAAGGGGACAGGGCGTGAAAAACTGTTTTTT. Residues: CAWKGTGREKLFF.

This sequence joins TRBV6-5 and TRBJ1-2; perhaps TRBD1 as D (6 bases). Germline CDR1 MNHEY, CDR2 SVGAGI. The CDR3 extends over 13 amino acids. V was clipped by 2 bases and J by 6 bases, with 10 bases between them. The CDR3 reads CASSYKGDNGYTF. CDR3 DNA: TGTGCCAGCAGTTACAAAGGGGACAATGGCTACACCTTC.

The V and J genes are TRBV11-2 and TRBJ2-1, with D possibly being TRBD2 (5 bases). The CDR3 covers 15 residues. V shed 1 base and J shed 2 bases, with 9 bases lying between them. Germline V gene sequence: CDR1 SGHAT, CDR2 FQNNGV. The DNA for the CDR3 is TGTGCCAGCAGCTTAGGAATCGGGACCTACAATGAGCAGTTCTTC. It translates to CASSLGIGTYNEQFF.

This clone came up once. The chain employs TRBV11-2 and TRBJ1-2, with D perhaps TRBD1 (6 bases). The CDR3 covers 13 residues. Germline values: CDR1 SGHAT, CDR2 FQNNGV. Trimming stripped 6 bases from V and 12 bases from J, with 20 bases between. The CDR3, as DNA: TGTGCCAGCAGTTATTGGGACACTGGAAGTGACACCTTC. This encodes CASSYWDTGSDTF.

Only a few counts were recorded for this clone. The rearrangement links TRBV19 to TRBJ1-1; 8 nucleotides match TRBD1. This CDR3 contains 17 residues. The V gene's germline CDR1 is LNHDA and CDR2 SQIVND (reference sequence). Unmatched junction bases numbered 15, after V lost 7 bases and J lost 2 bases. The chain's CDR3 is CASKRIGQGTRNTEAFF. The CDR3 bases are TGTGCCAGTAAACGGATCGGACAGGGAACCCGAAACACTGAAGCTTTCTTT. Filled out from reference TRBV19 and TRBJ1-1, the complete variable domain reads DGGITQSPKYLFRKEGQNVTLSCEQNLNHDAMYWYRQDPGQGLRLIYYSQIVNDFQKGDIAEGYSVSREKKESFPLTVTSAQKNPTAFYLCASKRIGQGTRNTEAFFGQGTRLTVV.

The V call is TRBV18, the J call TRBJ1-5; perhaps TRBD1 as D (5 bases). This CDR3 spans 17 amino acids. V was clipped by 3 bases and J by 0 bases, with 15 bases between them. Germline lookup yields CDR1 KGHSH and CDR2 LQKENI. The CDR3 nucleotides read TGTGCCAGCTCACCGGACGCAGGGCGCTTTAGCAATCAGCCCCAGCATTTT. Translating it yields CASSPDAGRFSNQPQHF.

V gene TRBV27 combines with J gene TRBJ1-1, with D unresolved. V gave up 2 bases and J gave up 2 bases, with 15 bases separating them. CDR1 is MNHEY, CDR2 SMNVEV, per germline (reference sequence). This CDR3 contains 16 residues. CDR3 nucleotides: TGTGCCAGCAGTTTACTCCGCCATCCAGGCAACACTGAAGCTTTCTTT. Amino acid sequence: CASSLLRHPGNTEAFF.

This chain joins TRBV10-3 and TRBJ1-2; TRBD1 matches 9 bases. This CDR3 comprises 13 residues. From germline, CDR1 is ENHRY and CDR2 SYGVKD. Trimming cost V 7 bases and J 6 bases; bases outside gene matches: 6. The CDR3 coding sequence is TGTGCCATCACCGGGACAGGGAAAAATGGCTACACCTTC. Its translation: CAITGTGKNGYTF.

The chain has TRBV2 and TRBJ2-3; D not certain. V was pared by 5 bases and J by 5 bases, with 14 bases between. Germline V gene sequence: CDR1 SNHLY, CDR2 FYNNEI. This CDR3 has 14 amino acids. CDR3 coding DNA: TGTGCCAGCAGTCTACAGCTCTCTGGAGATACGCAGTATTTT. This codes for CASSLQLSGDTQYF.

This rearrangement joins TRBV7-9 to TRBJ2-2; a weak D match, TRBD1 (7 bases). CDR1 and CDR2 from the germline V gene are SEHNR and FQNEAQ (reference sequence). The CDR3 sequence is 15 residues long. V shed 6 bases and J shed 1 base, with 12 bases lying between them. The CDR3 DNA follows: TGTGCCAGCAGTTCTCAGGGGGGGAACACCGGGGAGCTGTTTTTT. Its translation is CASSSQGGNTGELFF.

The V call is TRBV4-2, the J call TRBJ2-1; TRBD2 agrees at 14 bases. Germline CDR1 is LGHNA and CDR2 is YNFKEQ. V was clipped by 1 base and J by 7 bases; unmatched bases: 9. There are 18 residues in the CDR3. The DNA of the CDR3 is TGTGCCAGCAGCCAAGCGAGGACTAGCGGGGGGCCTGGGAATGAGCAGTTCTTC. This gives the protein CASSQARTSGGPGNEQFF.

The chain links TRBV19 to TRBJ1-2, with D possibly being TRBD1 (6 bases). Germline assignment: CDR1 LNHDA and CDR2 SQIVND (reference sequence). This CDR3 spans 14 amino acids. The V end lost 2 bases, the J end lost 2 bases, and 9 bases lay between the germline ends. The CDR3 is CASSITGSNYGYTF. CDR3 coding DNA: TGTGCCAGTAGTATAACAGGGTCCAACTATGGCTACACCTTC. Complete variable domain (other parts from reference TRBV19 and TRBJ1-2): DGGITQSPKYLFRKEGQNVTLSCEQNLNHDAMYWYRQDPGQGLRLIYYSQIVNDFQKGDIAEGYSVSREKKESFPLTVTSAQKNPTAFYLCASSITGSNYGYTFGSGTRLTVV.

V gene TRBV6-1 combines with J gene TRBJ1-2; TRBD1 is a possible D gene (5 bases). CDR1 is MNHNS, CDR2 SASEGT, per germline. V lost 0 bases, J lost 2 bases, and 13 bases lay in between. This CDR3 is built from 16 residues. CDR3 amino acids: CASSEAYRGLNYGYTF. CDR3 coding DNA: TGTGCCAGCAGTGAAGCGTATAGGGGCCTGAACTATGGCTACACCTTC.